This TCR beta chain appears in the sequencing data of a study of cytomegalovirus exposure and HLA in healthy donors. Overall study findings and caveats: Three chains linked to CMV were shown in vitro to be specific for CMV antigens. Indistinguishable V segments, including TRBV6-2 and TRBV6-3, were excluded. The study assumed roughly uniform donor sequencing depth for presence/absence analyses. Most CMV-associated TCR beta chains were later found to appear HLA-restricted.

Worth noting for this clone: Antigen unknown.

It was with 60 Vbeta and 13 Jbeta primers that the PCR ran. The assay was immunoSEQ multiplex PCR, and TCRdb's table has in-frame clones only and misses some. The sample lists about 150,000 clones; roughly 72% were seen once. The length of the CDR3 is 14 residues. V lost 2 bases, J lost 4 bases, and 14 bases lay in between. Germline V gives CDR1 GTSNPN, CDR2 SVGIG (reference sequence). Sequencing was carried out using PBMCs. The chain recombines TRBV30 with TRBJ1-1; tentatively, D is TRBD1 (5 bases). The TCR sequence derives from a man aged 35 to 55 in good health and CMV-seronegative. The CDR3 here is CAWSPPGKSTEAFF. CDR3 in DNA: TGTGCCTGGAGTCCACCAGGGAAAAGCACTGAAGCTTTCTTT. The full variable domain, completed using reference TRBV30 and TRBJ1-1, is SQTIHQWPATLVQPVGSPLSLECTVEGTSNPNLYWYRQAAGRGLQLLFYSVGIGQISSEVPQNLSASRPQDRQFILSSKKLLLSDSGFYLCAWSPPGKSTEAFFGQGTRLTVV.